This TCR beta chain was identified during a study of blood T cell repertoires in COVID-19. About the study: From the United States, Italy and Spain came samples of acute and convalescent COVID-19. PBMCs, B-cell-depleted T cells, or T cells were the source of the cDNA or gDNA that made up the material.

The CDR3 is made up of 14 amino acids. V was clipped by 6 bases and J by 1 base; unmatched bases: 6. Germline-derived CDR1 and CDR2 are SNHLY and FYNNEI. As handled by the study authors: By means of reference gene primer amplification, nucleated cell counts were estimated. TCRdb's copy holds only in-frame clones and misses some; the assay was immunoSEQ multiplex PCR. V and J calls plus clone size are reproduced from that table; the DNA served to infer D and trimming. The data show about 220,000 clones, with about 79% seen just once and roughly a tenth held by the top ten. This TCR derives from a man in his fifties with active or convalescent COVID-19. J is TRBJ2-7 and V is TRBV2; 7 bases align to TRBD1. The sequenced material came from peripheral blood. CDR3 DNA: TGTGCCAGCAGGGACAGGCTAAATTCCTACGAGCAGTACTTC. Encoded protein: CASRDRLNSYEQYF.